This T cell receptor (beta chain) emerged from a study of blood T cell repertoires in COVID-19. Study details: T cells, B-cell-depleted T cells, or PBMCs provided the cDNA or gDNA that served as material.

Authors' processing steps: It was from reference gene primer amplification that nucleated cell counts were estimated. The protocol was immunoSEQ multiplex PCR, while the TCRdb copy is restricted to in-frame clones and leaves out a portion. The DNA gave D and trimming, while V, J and clone size come from that table. The sample lists over 90,000 clones; about 90% were seen once. In this sample, this clone turned up many times. This CDR3 contains 20 residues. This TCR was sampled from a human donor in a cohort sampled during active COVID-19. Source material: peripheral blood. The chain is built from TRBV21-1 and TRBJ2-2; TRBD2 is the table's D call and was not checked against the DNA. TRBV21-1 is a pseudogene locus. The CDR3 sequence is CASSKGLVAGPSLNTGELFF. In nucleotides, the CDR3 is TGTGCCAGCAGCAAAGGGCTAGTAGCGGGACCGTCACTAAACACCGGGGAGCTGTTTTTT.